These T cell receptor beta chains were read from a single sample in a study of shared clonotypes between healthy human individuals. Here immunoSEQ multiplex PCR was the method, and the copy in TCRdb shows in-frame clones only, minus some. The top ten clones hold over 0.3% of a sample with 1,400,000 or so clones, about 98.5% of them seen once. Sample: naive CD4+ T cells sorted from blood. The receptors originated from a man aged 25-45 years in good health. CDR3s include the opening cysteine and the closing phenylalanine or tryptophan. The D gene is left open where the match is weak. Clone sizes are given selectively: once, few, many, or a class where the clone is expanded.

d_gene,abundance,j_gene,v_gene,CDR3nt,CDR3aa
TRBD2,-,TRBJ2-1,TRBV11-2,TGTGCCAGCAGCTTTAAACTAGCGGGAGTTGTACGCTACAATGAGCAGTTCTTC,CASSFKLAGVVRYNEQFF
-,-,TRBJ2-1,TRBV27,TGTGCCAGCAGTCCAACAACAGGGTTGGGGGACAATGAGCAGTTCTTC,CASSPTTGLGDNEQFF
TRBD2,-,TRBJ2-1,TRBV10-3,TGTGCCATCACATTAGCGGGAGAGTACAATGAGCAGTTCTTC,CAITLAGEYNEQFF
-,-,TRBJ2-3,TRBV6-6,TGTGCCAGCAACCCCAGGGGCCCAGATACGCAGTATTTT,CASNPRGPDTQYF
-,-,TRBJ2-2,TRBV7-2,TGTGCCAGCAGCGGACGGCCGTACACCGGGGAGCTGTTTTTT,CASSGRPYTGELFF
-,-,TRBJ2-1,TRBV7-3,TGTGCCAGCAGCTTAGGAGCGAGCTCCTACAATGAGCAGTTCTTC,CASSLGASSYNEQFF
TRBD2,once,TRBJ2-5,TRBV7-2,TGTGCCAGCAGCTTAGCGCGGGGGGCCGGGACCCAGTACTTC,CASSLARGAGTQYF
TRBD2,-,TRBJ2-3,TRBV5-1,TGCGCCACCGGAACGGGAGGTTCGGAAGATACGCAGTATTTT,CATGTGGSEDTQYF
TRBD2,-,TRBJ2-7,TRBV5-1,TGCGCCAGCAGCTTGGCCGTGACTAGCGGGAGAGTCTACGAGCAGTACTTC,CASSLAVTSGRVYEQYF
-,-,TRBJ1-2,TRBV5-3,TGTGCCAGAAGCTTTGTCGGCGAGGCGGCTAATGGCTACACCTTC,CARSFVGEAANGYTF
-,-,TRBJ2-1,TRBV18,TGTGCCAGCTCACCATCACAGGGGAGGAGCGAGCAGTTCTTC,CASSPSQGRSEQFF
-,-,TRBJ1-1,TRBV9,TGTGCCAGCAGCCCCACCGATTGGACCACTGAAGCTTTCTTT,CASSPTDWTTEAFF
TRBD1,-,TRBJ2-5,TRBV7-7,TGTGCCAGCAGCGAAGACAGGGTTGGAGAGACCCAGTACTTC,CASSEDRVGETQYF
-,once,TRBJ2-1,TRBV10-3,TGTGCCATCAGCTGGGGTAATGAGCAGTTCTTC,CAISWGNEQFF
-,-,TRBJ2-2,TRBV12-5,TGTGCTAGTGGTTTGGTATATGAGCCGGAGAACACCGGGGAGCTGTTTTTT,CASGLVYEPENTGELFF
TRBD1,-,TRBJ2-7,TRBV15,TGTGCCACCAGCGGGGGGACAGGAAAGGAGCAGTACTTC,CATSGGTGKEQYF
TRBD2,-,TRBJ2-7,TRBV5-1,TGCGCCAGCAGCGGGAGTTCTAGCGGCCTATCCTACGAGCAGTACTTC,CASSGSSSGLSYEQYF
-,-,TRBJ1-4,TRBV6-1,TGTGCCAGCAGTGCCCCATGGGAAAAACTGTTTTTT,CASSAPWEKLFF
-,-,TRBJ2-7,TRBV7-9,TGTGCCAGCAGCTTGGCCTGGGAGCAGTACTTC,CASSLAWEQYF
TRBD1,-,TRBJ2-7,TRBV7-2,TGTGCCAGCAGCTCCGAACAGGGGGCTAGCGAGCAGTACTTC,CASSSEQGASEQYF
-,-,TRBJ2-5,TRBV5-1,TGCGCCAGCAGCTCCACCCCCCCAGGGGAGACCCAGTACTTC,CASSSTPPGETQYF
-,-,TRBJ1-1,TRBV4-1,TGCGCCAGCAGCCACAAAATCACACGGAACACTGAAGCTTTCTTT,CASSHKITRNTEAFF
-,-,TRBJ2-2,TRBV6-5,TGTGCCAGCAGTTACAGTGGGGGCTCGAACACCGGGGAGCTGTTTTTT,CASSYSGGSNTGELFF
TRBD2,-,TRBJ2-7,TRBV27,TGTGCCAGCAGTTTGTCGCTAGCGGGACTATACGAGCAGTACTTC,CASSLSLAGLYEQYF
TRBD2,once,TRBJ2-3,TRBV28,TGTGCCAGCAGTTCCTCGGGACTAGCGGCATTCACAGATACGCAGTATTTT,CASSSSGLAAFTDTQYF
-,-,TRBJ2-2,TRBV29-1,TGCAGCGTTGTCGTTGACAGGAACACCGGGGAGCTGTTTTTT,CSVVVDRNTGELFF
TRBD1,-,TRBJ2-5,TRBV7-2,TGTGCCAGCAGCTTAAACCCGGGACAGGGATTTACCCAGTACTTC,CASSLNPGQGFTQYF
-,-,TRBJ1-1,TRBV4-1,TGCGCCAGCAGCCAAGGGACATTAATGAACACTGAAGCTTTCTTT,CASSQGTLMNTEAFF
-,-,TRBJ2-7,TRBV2,TGTGCCAGCACTAGGGCCCCAACCTACGAGCAGTACTTC,CASTRAPTYEQYF
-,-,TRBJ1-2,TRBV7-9,TGTGCCAGCAGCCTTAGGAGGGACGATGGCTACACCTTC,CASSLRRDDGYTF
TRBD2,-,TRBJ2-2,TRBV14,TGTGCCAGCAGCGAACGTACTAGCGCCAACACCGGGGAGCTGTTTTTT,CASSERTSANTGELFF
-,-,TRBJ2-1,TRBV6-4,TGTGCCAGCAGTGCGGGGCCCCCCAGCGGTGAGCAGTTCTTC,CASSAGPPSGEQFF
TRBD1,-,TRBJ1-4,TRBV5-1,TGCGCCAGCAGCTTGGTAGGACAGGGGGCAACTAATGAAAAACTGTTTTTT,CASSLVGQGATNEKLFF
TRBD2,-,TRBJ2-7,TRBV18,TGTGCCAGCTCACCCGGGACTAGCTCCTCCTACGAGCAGTACTTC,CASSPGTSSSYEQYF
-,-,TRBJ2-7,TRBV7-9,TGTGCCAGCAGCTTAAGGCCTTTATCTAGCTACGAGCAGTACTTC,CASSLRPLSSYEQYF
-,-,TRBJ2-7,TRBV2,TGTGCCAGCAGATCCGACGGATACGAGCAGTACTTC,CASRSDGYEQYF
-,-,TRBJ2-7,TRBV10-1,TGCGCCAGCAGTGTCGCGCGGCGGGGCGCCTACGAGCAGTACTTC,CASSVARRGAYEQYF
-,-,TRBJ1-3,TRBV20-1,TGCAGTGCCAGAGCAGGAAACACCATATATTTT,CSARAGNTIYF
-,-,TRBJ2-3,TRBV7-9,TGTGCCAGCAGCTTAGTCGGAGGGACAGATACGCAGTATTTT,CASSLVGGTDTQYF
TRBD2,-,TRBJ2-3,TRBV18,TGTGCCAGCTCACCACCGTGGACTAGCGGGCCTAAGGGGACAGATACGCAGTATTTT,CASSPPWTSGPKGTDTQYF
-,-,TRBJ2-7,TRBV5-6,TGTGCCAGCAGCTTCTATAGTCTAAGGTCCTACGAGCAGTACTTC,CASSFYSLRSYEQYF
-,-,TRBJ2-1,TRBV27,TGTGCCAGCAGCCGAGGTTCAGGGGGGCACCTCTACAATGAGCAGTTCTTC,CASSRGSGGHLYNEQFF
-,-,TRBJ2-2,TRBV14,TGTGCCAGCAGCCAAGACCTAAACACCGGGGAGCTGTTTTTT,CASSQDLNTGELFF
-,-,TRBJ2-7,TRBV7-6,TGTGCCAGCAGCGCCATAGGACTCCGGGACGGCTCCTACGAGCAGTACTTC,CASSAIGLRDGSYEQYF
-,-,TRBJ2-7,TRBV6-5,TGTGCCAGCAGTTACTTCCGGGGGTCGGACGAGCAGTACTTC,CASSYFRGSDEQYF
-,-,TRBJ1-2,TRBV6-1,TGTGCCAGCAGTGTATATAGGGGAGGGGCCTATGGCTACACCTTC,CASSVYRGGAYGYTF
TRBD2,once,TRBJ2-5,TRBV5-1,TGCGCCAGCTGGGAACTAGCGGGAGGAGTGGAGACCCAGTACTTC,CASWELAGGVETQYF
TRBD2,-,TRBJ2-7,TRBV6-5,TGTGCCAGCAGTTACGTTAGCGGGAGCTTTTACGAGCAGTACTTC,CASSYVSGSFYEQYF
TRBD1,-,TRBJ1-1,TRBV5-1,TGCGCCAGCAGCTTGGCCATCGCTCAGGGGGGCACTGAAGCTTTCTTT,CASSLAIAQGGTEAFF
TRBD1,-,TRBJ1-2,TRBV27,TGTGCCAGCAGTTTATCCTTTGACAGGGGGTATGGCTACACCTTC,CASSLSFDRGYGYTF
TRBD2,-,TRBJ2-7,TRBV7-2,TGTGCCAGCAGACCAGCGGGACTCTACGAGCAGTACTTC,CASRPAGLYEQYF
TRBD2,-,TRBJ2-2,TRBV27,TGTGCCAGCACGAGTAGGGTCGGGACTAGCGGGAGAGGCTTTCGAGACACCGGGGAGCTGTTTTTT,CASTSRVGTSGRGFRDTGELFF
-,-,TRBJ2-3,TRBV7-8,TGTGCCAGCAGCTCAAGCACAGATACGCAGTATTTT,CASSSSTDTQYF
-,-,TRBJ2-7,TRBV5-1,TGCGCCAGCAGCCGAACAACGTCAGGGACCTACGAGCAGTACTTC,CASSRTTSGTYEQYF
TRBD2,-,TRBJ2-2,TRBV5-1,TGCGCCAGCAGCTCCGGACTAGCGGGCTTAGCGAACACCGGGGAGCTGTTTTTT,CASSSGLAGLANTGELFF
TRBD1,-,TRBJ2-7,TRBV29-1,TGCAGCGTTGCGACAGGGGCCGCCTCCTACGAGCAGTACTTC,CSVATGAASYEQYF
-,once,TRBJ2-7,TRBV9,TGTGCCAGCAGCATAGGGACGGAGGAGTCCTACGAGCAGTACTTC,CASSIGTEESYEQYF